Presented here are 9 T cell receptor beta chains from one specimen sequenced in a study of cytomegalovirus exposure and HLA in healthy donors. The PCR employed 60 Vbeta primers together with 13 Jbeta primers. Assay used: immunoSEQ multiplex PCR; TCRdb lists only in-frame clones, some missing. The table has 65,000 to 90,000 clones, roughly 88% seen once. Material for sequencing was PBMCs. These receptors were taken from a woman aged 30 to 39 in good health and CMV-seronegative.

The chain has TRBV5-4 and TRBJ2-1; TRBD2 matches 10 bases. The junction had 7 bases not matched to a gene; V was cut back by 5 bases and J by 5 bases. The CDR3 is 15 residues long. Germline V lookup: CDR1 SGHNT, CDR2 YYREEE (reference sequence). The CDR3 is CASRTGTSVNNEQFF. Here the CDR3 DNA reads TGTGCCAGCAGAACCGGGACTAGCGTCAACAATGAGCAGTTCTTC.

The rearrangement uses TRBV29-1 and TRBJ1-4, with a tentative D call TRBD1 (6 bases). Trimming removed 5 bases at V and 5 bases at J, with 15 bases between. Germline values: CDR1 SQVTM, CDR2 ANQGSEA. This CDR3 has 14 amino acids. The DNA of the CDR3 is TGCAGCGTTCCTAACGAAAGGGGGAATGAAAAACTGTTTTTT. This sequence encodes CSVPNERGNEKLFF.

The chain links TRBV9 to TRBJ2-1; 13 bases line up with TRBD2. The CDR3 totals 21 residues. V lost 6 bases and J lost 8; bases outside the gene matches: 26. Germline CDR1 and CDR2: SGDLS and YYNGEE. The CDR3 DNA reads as TGTGCCAGCAACCCAGTGGCGCCGGGACTAGCGGGACCGCTCTCCCACTATGAGCAGTTCTTC. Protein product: CASNPVAPGLAGPLSHYEQFF.

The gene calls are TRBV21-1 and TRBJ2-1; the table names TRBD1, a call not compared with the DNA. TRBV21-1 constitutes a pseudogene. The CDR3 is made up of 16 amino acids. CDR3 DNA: TGTGCCAGCAGCAAAGGGGCGGACAGGGCCAACAATGAGCAGTTCTTC. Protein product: CASSKGADRANNEQFF.

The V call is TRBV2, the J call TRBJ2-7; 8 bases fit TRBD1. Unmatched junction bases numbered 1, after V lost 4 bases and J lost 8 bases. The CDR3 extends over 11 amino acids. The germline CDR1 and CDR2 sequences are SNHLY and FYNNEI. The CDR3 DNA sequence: TGTGCCAGCAGTGCAGGGGGCAAGCAGTACTTC. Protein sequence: CASSAGGKQYF.

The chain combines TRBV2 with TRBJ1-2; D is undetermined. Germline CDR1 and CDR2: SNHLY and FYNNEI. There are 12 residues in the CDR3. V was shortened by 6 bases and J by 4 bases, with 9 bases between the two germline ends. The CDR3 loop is CASSPEAYGYTF. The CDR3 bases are TGTGCCAGCAGCCCGGAGGCCTATGGCTACACCTTC.

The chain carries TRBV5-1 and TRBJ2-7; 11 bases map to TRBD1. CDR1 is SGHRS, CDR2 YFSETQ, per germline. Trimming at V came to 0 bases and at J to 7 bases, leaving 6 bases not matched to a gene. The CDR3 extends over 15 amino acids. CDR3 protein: CASSLEGQGAQEQYF. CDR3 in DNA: TGCGCCAGCAGCTTGGAAGGACAGGGGGCTCAAGAGCAGTACTTC.

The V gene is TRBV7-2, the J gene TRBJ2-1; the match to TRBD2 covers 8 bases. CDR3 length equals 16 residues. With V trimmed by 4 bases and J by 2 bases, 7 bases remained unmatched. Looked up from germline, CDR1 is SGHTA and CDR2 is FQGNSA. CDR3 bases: TGTGCCAGCAGCTCGGGGGGGGTTTTCACCTACAATGAGCAGTTCTTC. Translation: CASSSGGVFTYNEQFF.

The CDR3: CASSKSFGAQGNGYTF. The CDR3, as DNA: TGTGCCAGCAGCAAAAGTTTCGGGGCACAGGGGAATGGCTACACCTTC. The chain employs TRBV21-1 and TRBJ1-2; no check of the table's D call, TRBD1, against the DNA was made. TRBV21-1 is annotated as a pseudogene. This CDR3 is built from 16 residues.